The rows below give T cell receptor beta chains drawn from one sample of a study of shared clonotypes between healthy human individuals. Clones were read by immunoSEQ multiplex PCR, and TCRdb kept only the in-frame ones, dropping some. The sample yields fewer than 650,000 clones, around 77% seen once. The material sequenced was PBMCs. Receptor source: a woman aged 40 to 50 in good health. Some clones in this sample may be carry-over from other donors' samples. Both conserved end residues are part of each CDR3. Fields, in order: V gene, D gene, clone size, J gene, CDR3 protein, CDR3 DNA. A D gene is named only where the DNA matches it firmly. Clone sizes are given selectively: once, few, many, or a class where the clone is expanded.

v_gene: TRBV6-5
d_gene: .
abundance: .
j_gene: TRBJ1-1
CDR3aa: CASSYRVDTEAFF
CDR3nt: TGTGCCAGCAGTTACAGGGTTGACACTGAAGCTTTCTTT

v_gene: TRBV7-8
d_gene: TRBD1
abundance: .
j_gene: TRBJ2-3
CDR3aa: CASSLRLTGQGEADTQYF
CDR3nt: TGTGCCAGCAGCTTAAGGCTCACGGGACAGGGCGAAGCAGATACGCAGTATTTT

v_gene: TRBV5-1
d_gene: TRBD1
abundance: .
j_gene: TRBJ2-5
CDR3aa: CASSPGQGETQYF
CDR3nt: TGCGCCAGCAGCCCCGGACAGGGAGAGACCCAGTACTTC

v_gene: TRBV7-9
d_gene: TRBD2
abundance: .
j_gene: TRBJ2-2
CDR3aa: CASSAREAGELFF
CDR3nt: TGTGCCAGCAGCGCTCGGGAGGCCGGGGAGCTGTTTTTT

v_gene: TRBV2
d_gene: .
abundance: many
j_gene: TRBJ2-2
CDR3aa: CASRPYTGELFF
CDR3nt: TGTGCCAGCAGGCCCTACACCGGGGAGCTGTTTTTT

v_gene: TRBV29-1
d_gene: .
abundance: .
j_gene: TRBJ2-5
CDR3aa: CSVEDPQRESEETQYF
CDR3nt: TGCAGCGTTGAAGATCCCCAAAGGGAGAGTGAAGAGACCCAGTACTTC

v_gene: TRBV4-2
d_gene: TRBD1
abundance: .
j_gene: TRBJ1-5
CDR3aa: CASSQDRQGTQPQHF
CDR3nt: TGTGCCAGCAGCCAAGATAGACAGGGAACACAGCCCCAGCATTTT

v_gene: TRBV5-1
d_gene: .
abundance: .
j_gene: TRBJ1-1
CDR3aa: CASSLDRHTGNTEAFF
CDR3nt: TGCGCCAGCAGCTTGGATAGGCACACCGGGAACACTGAAGCTTTCTTT

v_gene: TRBV29-1
d_gene: .
abundance: many
j_gene: TRBJ1-2
CDR3aa: CSVTSLRDNDGYTF
CDR3nt: TGCAGCGTTACCTCCCTCCGGGACAACGATGGCTACACCTTC

v_gene: TRBV27
d_gene: .
abundance: .
j_gene: TRBJ2-3
CDR3aa: CATGLTDTQYF
CDR3nt: TGTGCCACCGGCCTCACAGATACGCAGTATTTT

v_gene: TRBV7-2
d_gene: .
abundance: .
j_gene: TRBJ1-4
CDR3aa: CASQKRGEEKLFF
CDR3nt: TGTGCCAGCCAGAAGCGGGGGGAGGAAAAACTGTTTTTT

v_gene: TRBV2
d_gene: TRBD2
abundance: few
j_gene: TRBJ2-3
CDR3aa: CASSDPGAGDTQYF
CDR3nt: TGTGCCAGCAGTGACCCGGGAGCGGGGGATACGCAGTATTTT

v_gene: TRBV28
d_gene: .
abundance: few
j_gene: TRBJ1-1
CDR3aa: CASSSVPQATEAFF
CDR3nt: TGTGCCAGCAGTTCCGTCCCACAGGCCACTGAAGCTTTCTTT

v_gene: TRBV28
d_gene: TRBD2
abundance: .
j_gene: TRBJ2-4
CDR3aa: CASIPRGGRNIQYF
CDR3nt: TGTGCCAGCATCCCCCGCGGGGGGAGAAACATTCAGTACTTC

v_gene: TRBV27
d_gene: .
abundance: .
j_gene: TRBJ2-7
CDR3aa: CASSVGPLGDEQYF
CDR3nt: TGTGCCAGCAGCGTAGGACCCCTTGGAGACGAGCAGTACTTC

v_gene: TRBV28
d_gene: .
abundance: .
j_gene: TRBJ2-7
CDR3aa: CASSLPQIHIETYYEQYF
CDR3nt: TGTGCCAGCAGTTTACCCCAGATCCACATCGAAACGTACTACGAGCAGTACTTC

v_gene: TRBV29-1
d_gene: .
abundance: .
j_gene: TRBJ1-2
CDR3aa: CSVEANYGYTF
CDR3nt: TGCAGCGTTGAAGCTAACTATGGCTACACCTTC

v_gene: TRBV30
d_gene: TRBD1
abundance: .
j_gene: TRBJ1-1
CDR3aa: CAWSKGQGWTEAFF
CDR3nt: TGTGCCTGGAGTAAGGGACAGGGGTGGACTGAAGCTTTCTTT

v_gene: TRBV7-3
d_gene: TRBD1
abundance: .
j_gene: TRBJ1-1
CDR3aa: CASSPRTGGEAFF
CDR3nt: TGTGCCAGCAGCCCCAGGACAGGGGGCGAAGCTTTCTTT

v_gene: TRBV19
d_gene: .
abundance: .
j_gene: TRBJ1-4
CDR3aa: CASMRQPGEKLFF
CDR3nt: TGTGCCAGTATGCGTCAACCGGGTGAAAAACTGTTTTTT

v_gene: TRBV9
d_gene: TRBD1
abundance: .
j_gene: TRBJ1-1
CDR3aa: CASSVASNRGNTEAFF
CDR3nt: TGTGCCAGCAGCGTAGCTTCGAACAGGGGGAACACTGAAGCTTTCTTT

v_gene: TRBV29-1
d_gene: .
abundance: .
j_gene: TRBJ2-6
CDR3aa: CSVAISGANVLTF
CDR3nt: TGCAGCGTTGCCATCTCTGGGGCCAACGTCCTGACTTTC

v_gene: TRBV5-1
d_gene: TRBD2
abundance: .
j_gene: TRBJ2-3
CDR3aa: CASSLVLAETGDTQYF
CDR3nt: TGCGCCAGCAGCTTGGTACTAGCGGAGACTGGAGATACGCAGTATTTT

v_gene: TRBV4-1
d_gene: .
abundance: many
j_gene: TRBJ1-4
CDR3aa: CASSQPRWGGVTNEKLFF
CDR3nt: TGCGCCAGCAGCCAACCCCGTTGGGGGGGTGTTACTAATGAAAAACTGTTTTTT

v_gene: TRBV6-4
d_gene: .
abundance: many
j_gene: TRBJ2-3
CDR3aa: CASSENLSADTQYF
CDR3nt: TGTGCCAGCAGTGAGAACCTGTCCGCAGATACGCAGTATTTT

v_gene: TRBV30
d_gene: .
abundance: .
j_gene: TRBJ1-2
CDR3aa: CAWRAGVYGYTF
CDR3nt: TGTGCCTGGAGGGCAGGGGTCTATGGCTACACCTTC

v_gene: TRBV19
d_gene: .
abundance: .
j_gene: TRBJ1-1
CDR3aa: CASSINGAGTEAFF
CDR3nt: TGTGCCAGTAGTATAAACGGCGCAGGCACTGAAGCTTTCTTT

v_gene: TRBV6-5
d_gene: .
abundance: .
j_gene: TRBJ2-4
CDR3aa: CASTPEFGNIQYF
CDR3nt: TGTGCCAGCACTCCCGAGTTCGGGAACATTCAGTACTTC

v_gene: TRBV6-7
d_gene: .
abundance: .
j_gene: TRBJ1-2
CDR3aa: CASSYVRRHYNYGYTF
CDR3nt: TGTGCCAGCAGTTATGTCAGACGACACTATAACTATGGCTACACCTTC

v_gene: TRBV6-1
d_gene: .
abundance: .
j_gene: TRBJ1-1
CDR3aa: CASSKRYCEAFF
CDR3nt: TGTGCCAGCAGTAAGCGATATTGTGAAGCTTTCTTT

v_gene: TRBV7-6
d_gene: .
abundance: .
j_gene: TRBJ2-5
CDR3aa: CASSPTWGQETQYF
CDR3nt: TGTGCCAGCAGCCCCACCTGGGGACAAGAGACCCAGTACTTC

v_gene: TRBV19
d_gene: .
abundance: .
j_gene: TRBJ1-1
CDR3aa: CASSIGVGQTNFF
CDR3nt: TGTGCCAGTAGCATAGGTGTTGGACAGACTAATTTCTTT

v_gene: TRBV30
d_gene: TRBD2
abundance: .
j_gene: TRBJ2-3
CDR3aa: CAWSSPWTSGGADTQYF
CDR3nt: TGTGCCTGGAGTTCGCCCTGGACTAGCGGGGGGGCAGATACGCAGTATTTT

v_gene: TRBV18
d_gene: .
abundance: .
j_gene: TRBJ2-3
CDR3aa: CASSPDGVADTQYF
CDR3nt: TGTGCCAGCTCACCAGACGGGGTGGCAGATACGCAGTATTTT